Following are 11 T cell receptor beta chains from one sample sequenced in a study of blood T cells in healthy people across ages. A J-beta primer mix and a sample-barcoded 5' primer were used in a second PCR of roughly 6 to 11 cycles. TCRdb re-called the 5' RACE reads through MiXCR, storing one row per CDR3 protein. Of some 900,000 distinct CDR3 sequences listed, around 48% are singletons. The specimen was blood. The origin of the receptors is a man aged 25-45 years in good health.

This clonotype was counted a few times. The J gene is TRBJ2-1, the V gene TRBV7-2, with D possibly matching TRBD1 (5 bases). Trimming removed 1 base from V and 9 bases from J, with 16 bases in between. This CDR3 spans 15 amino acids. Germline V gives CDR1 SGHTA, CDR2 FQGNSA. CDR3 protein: CASSLGGVGAIEQFF. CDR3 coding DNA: TGTGCCAGCAGCTTAGGGGGCGTGGGCGCCATTGAGCAGTTCTTC.

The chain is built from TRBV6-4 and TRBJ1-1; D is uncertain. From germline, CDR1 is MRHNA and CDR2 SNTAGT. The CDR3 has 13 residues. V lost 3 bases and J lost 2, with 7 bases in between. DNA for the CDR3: TGTGCCAGCAGTGAGTCGAGCAACACTGAAGCTTTCTTT. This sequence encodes CASSESSNTEAFF.

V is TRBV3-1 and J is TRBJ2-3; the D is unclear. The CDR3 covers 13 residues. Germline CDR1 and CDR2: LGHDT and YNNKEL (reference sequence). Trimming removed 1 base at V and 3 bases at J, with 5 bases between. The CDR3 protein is CASSQGNTDTQYF. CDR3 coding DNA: TGTGCCAGCAGCCAAGGCAATACAGATACGCAGTATTTT.

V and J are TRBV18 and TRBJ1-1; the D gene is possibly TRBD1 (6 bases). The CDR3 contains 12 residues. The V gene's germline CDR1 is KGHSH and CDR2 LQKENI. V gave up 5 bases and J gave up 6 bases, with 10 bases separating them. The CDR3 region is CASSAQGSEAFF. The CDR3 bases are TGTGCCAGCTCAGCACAGGGATCTGAAGCTTTCTTT.

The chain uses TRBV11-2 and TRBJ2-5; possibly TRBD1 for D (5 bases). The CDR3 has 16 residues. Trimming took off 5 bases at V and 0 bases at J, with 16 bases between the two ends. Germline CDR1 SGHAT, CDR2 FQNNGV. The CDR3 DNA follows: TGTGCCAGCAGCCCCCTGTCGACAGTGTACCAAGAGACCCAGTACTTC. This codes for CASSPLSTVYQETQYF.

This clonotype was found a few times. DNA of the CDR3: TGCGCCAGCAGCCCCGTGGTCCAGGCTTCTGGGGCCAACGTCCTGACTTTC. This encodes CASSPVVQASGANVLTF. This chain joins TRBV4-1 and TRBJ2-6, with unresolved D. V lost 4 bases and J lost 1, with 14 bases in between. Per germline, CDR1 MGHRA and CDR2 YSYEKL. CDR3 length: 17 residues.

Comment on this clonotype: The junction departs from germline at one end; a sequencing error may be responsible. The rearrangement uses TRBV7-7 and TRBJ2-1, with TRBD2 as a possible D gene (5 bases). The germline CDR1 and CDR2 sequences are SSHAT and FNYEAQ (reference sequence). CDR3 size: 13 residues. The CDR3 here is CASSLDRSDEQFF. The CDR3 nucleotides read TGTGCTAGCAGCTTAGATCGTAGCGATGAGCAGTTCTTC. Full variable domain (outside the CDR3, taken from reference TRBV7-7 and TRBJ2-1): GAGVSQSPRYKVTKRGQDVTLRCDPISSHATLYWYQQALGQGPEFLTYFNYEAQPDKSGLPSDRFSAERPEGSISTLTIQRTEQRDSAMYRCASSLDRSDEQFFGPGTRLTVL.

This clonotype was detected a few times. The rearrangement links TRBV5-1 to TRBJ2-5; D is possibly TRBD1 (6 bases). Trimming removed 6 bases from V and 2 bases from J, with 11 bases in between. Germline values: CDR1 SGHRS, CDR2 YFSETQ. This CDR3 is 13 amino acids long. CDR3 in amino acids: CASKGVAQETQYF. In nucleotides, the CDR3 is TGCGCCAGCAAGGGGGTTGCACAAGAGACCCAGTACTTC.

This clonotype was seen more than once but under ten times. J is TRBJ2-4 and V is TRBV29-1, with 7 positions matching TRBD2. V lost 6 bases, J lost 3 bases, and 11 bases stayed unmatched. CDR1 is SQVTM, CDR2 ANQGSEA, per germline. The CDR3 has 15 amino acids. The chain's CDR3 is CSVPGREVGKNIQYF. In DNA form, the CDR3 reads TGCAGCGTGCCGGGTCGGGAGGTTGGCAAAAACATTCAGTACTTC.

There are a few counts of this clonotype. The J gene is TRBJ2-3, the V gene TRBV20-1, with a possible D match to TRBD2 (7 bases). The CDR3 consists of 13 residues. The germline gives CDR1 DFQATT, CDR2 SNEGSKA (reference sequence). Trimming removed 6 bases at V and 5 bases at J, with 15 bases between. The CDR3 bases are TGCAGTGCCCCTGTCGGGGGGCGAGATACGCAGTATTTT. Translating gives CSAPVGGRDTQYF.

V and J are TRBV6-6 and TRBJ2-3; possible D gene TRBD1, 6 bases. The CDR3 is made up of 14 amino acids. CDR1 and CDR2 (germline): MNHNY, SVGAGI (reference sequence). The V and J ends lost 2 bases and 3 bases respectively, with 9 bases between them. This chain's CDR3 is CASSYAGATDTQYF. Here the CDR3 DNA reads TGTGCCAGCAGTTACGCAGGGGCAACAGATACGCAGTATTTT.